This TCR beta chain was obtained from a study of T cells in Graves' hyperthyroidism and ophthalmopathy. This clonotype occurred many times. Its specificity is unknown. Study-wide points: With a median lead of roughly 6.2 months before onset, the model predicted ophthalmopathy. Ophthalmopathy could be told apart from stable hyperthyroidism with a 13 V-J model. Most expanded thyroid clonotypes above 0.001 recurred in blood.

The cohort's ophthalmopathy patients, a group with duration under 3 months, had a Clinical Activity Score of at least 3 and a NOSPECS grade of at least 4. The CDR3 loop spans 13 amino acids. The V end lost 2 bases, the J end lost 1 base, and 8 bases lay between the germline ends. Germline CDR1 and CDR2: DFQATT and SNEGSKA (reference sequence). RNA transcripts served as the template for amplifying TCR beta CDR3 regions. During a first-round RT-PCR of the TCR CDR3, the HTBI primer set was used. TCRdb reprocessed the multiplex PCR reads via MiXCR and lists one record per CDR3 protein. In the table there are 200,000 to 250,000 distinct CDR3 sequences, about a sixth of which are singletons.

The chain joins TRBV20-1 to TRBJ1-1, with D perhaps TRBD1 (6 bases). Sequenced material: blood. The TCR originated in a woman younger than 35 with Graves' ophthalmopathy. The CDR3 is CSARSDRNTEAFF. Written as DNA, the CDR3 is TGCAGTGCTAGATCGGACAGGAACACTGAAGCTTTCTTT.